One TCR beta chain is described in this entry. Its antigen remains unidentified. No quality values exist for individual bases; no much larger clone is one base distant. The immunoSEQ Assay, a bias-controlled multiplex PCR, was used to amplify TCRbeta CDR3 regions from genomic DNA. Under the source paper's analysis protocol: The number of nucleated cells in each sample was estimated by amplification of reference gene primers within the assay. To quantify the absolute abundance of each unique TCRbeta CDR3 rearrangement, sequence reads were collapsed and filtered. For each sample, productive Simpson clonality was calculated by taking the square root of Simpson's diversity index across productive rearrangements. Held by TCRdb, this immuneACCESS table contains in-frame sequences only and omits some clones. Under half of the omission traces to an unresolved V gene where checked; the cause of the rest is unknown. The DNA gave D and trimming, while V, J and clone size come from that table. The sample profile shows about 170,000 clones; 75% to 90% of them were found once. Jointly, the top ten make up around 8.4% of the sample.

This sample is drawn from a study of blood T cell repertoires in COVID-19 (TCRdb year 2020). For the study in its entirety: Samples covering the acute and convalescent phases of COVID-19 were provided by collaborators in the United States, Italy and Spain. The material from the prospective study consisted of cDNA or gDNA derived from T cells, B-cell-depleted T cells, or PBMCs. Subjects who had been exposed to COVID-19, were actively infected with it, or had recovered from it provided the deeply sampled blood TCRbeta repertoires that made up the dataset. The repertoires were released in a freely available public database meant as a resource for research on the immune response to SARS-CoV-2. The samples were drawn from the first 160 participants of the ongoing ImmuneRACE study and from some 1,300 subjects provided by 6 global collaborators. Sample metadata almost always included a de-identified subject ID, COVID-19 status, age in years and sex. HLA class I and class II types, where available, came from metadata supplied by the sample provider rather than from assay-based typing. Summary of the overall study and its limitations: Clinical and demographic metadata were provided uncurated, with the amount varying by source and participant.

Collaborating institutions collected whole blood in K2EDTA tubes following their own protocols. Collaborator samples were shipped for TCRbeta analysis as frozen whole blood, isolated PBMCs, or DNA extracted from either sample type. Measured from the cysteine to the phenylalanine, the CDR3 is 14 residues long. Only the CDR3 region is kept as DNA, spanning 42 bases read in frame from base 1. Ends trimmed: V by 3 bases, J by 8 bases; bases unmatched to a gene: 5. The germline V gene provides CDR1 SGHRS and CDR2 YFSETQ. In this chain, TRBV5-1 is recombined with TRBJ1-4, with 9 bases matching TRBD1. Source material: peripheral blood. This clonotype was obtained from a woman of 80 years or more with active or convalescent COVID-19. The CDR3 reads CASSSGQGGEKLFF. The base sequence is TGCGCCAGCAGCTCGGGACAGGGTGGGGAAAAACTGTTTTTT. Beyond the CDR3, the reference TRBV5-1 and TRBJ1-4 genes provide the residues; the full variable domain reads: KAGVTQTPRYLIKTRGQQVTLSCSPISGHRSVSWYQQTPGQGLQFLFEYFSETQRNKGNFPGRFSGRQFSNSRSEMNVSTLELGDSALYLCASSSGQGGEKLFFGSGTQLSVL.